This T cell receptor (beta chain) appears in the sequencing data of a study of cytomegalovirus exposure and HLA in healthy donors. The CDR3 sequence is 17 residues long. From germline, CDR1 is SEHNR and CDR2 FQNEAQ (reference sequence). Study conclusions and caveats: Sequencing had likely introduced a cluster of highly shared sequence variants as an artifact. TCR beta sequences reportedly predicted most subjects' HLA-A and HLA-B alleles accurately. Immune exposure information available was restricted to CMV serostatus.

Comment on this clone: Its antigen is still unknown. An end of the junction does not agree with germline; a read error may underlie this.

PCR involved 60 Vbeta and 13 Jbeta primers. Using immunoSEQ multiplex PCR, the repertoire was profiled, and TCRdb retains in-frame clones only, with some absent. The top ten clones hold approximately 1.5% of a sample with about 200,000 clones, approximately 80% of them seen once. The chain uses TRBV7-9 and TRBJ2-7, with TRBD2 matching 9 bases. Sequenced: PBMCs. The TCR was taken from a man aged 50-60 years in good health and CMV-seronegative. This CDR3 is CSSSLGVAGVQGYEQYF. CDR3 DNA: TGTTCCAGCAGCTTAGGGGTAGCGGGAGTTCAAGGGTACGAGCAGTACTTC.